One sample yielded the 16 T cell receptor beta chains listed below, sequenced in a study of T cells in Graves' hyperthyroidism and ophthalmopathy (dated by TCRdb to about 2019). The method behind the library was multiplex PCR. For sequencing, an Illumina HiSeq 2000 was employed. The TCR beta CDR3 regions were amplified from the RNA transcripts. The first round of RT-PCR for the TCR CDR3 was performed with the HTBI primer set and the Qiagen OneStep RT-PCR kit. The raw public reads went through TCRdb reprocessing: fastp at Q25, MiXCR clone calling, in-frame beta chains kept. CDR3 protein sequences are deduplicated, and each keeps its most common genes and DNA. Counted in this sample were about 500,000 distinct CDR3 sequences; around 43% of them appeared once. The ten largest account for 35% to 50% of the sample. The source material was peripheral blood or thyroid tissue (not recorded which). The source of these receptors is an adult woman with Graves' disease, either hyperthyroidism or ophthalmopathy (not recorded which).

This clonotype has a count of ten or more. The J gene is TRBJ2-7, the V gene TRBV7-2, with D perhaps matching TRBD2 (6 bases). Per the germline V gene, CDR1 is SGHTA and CDR2 is FQGNSA. V lost 0 bases and J lost 6, with 9 bases in between. This CDR3 has 13 amino acids. For the CDR3, the DNA is TGTGCCAGCAGCTTAGCTGCGGGACGCGAGCAGTACTTC. It specifies CASSLAAGREQYF.

This clonotype came up a few times. A read error is possible here, since a much larger clone lies one base away. The V and J genes are TRBV10-3 and TRBJ1-5; 8 bases agree with TRBD1. The germline V gene encodes CDR1 ENHRY and CDR2 SYGVKD. V lost 3 bases to trimming and J lost 7 bases; unmatched junction nucleotides: 14. The CDR3 consists of 17 residues. CDR3 in DNA: TGTGCCATCAGTGACCGTCGAGAGGGACAGGCTGGGCAGCCCCAGCATTTT. Its translation: CAISDRREGQAGQPQHF.

In its sample, this clonotype was seen a few times. The chain recombines TRBV9 with TRBJ2-2; the D gene is possibly TRBD2 (5 bases). The CDR3 runs to 16 residues. Per the germline V gene, CDR1 is SGDLS and CDR2 is YYNGEE. V lost 1 base and J 3 bases, leaving 13 bases between the germline ends. This chain's CDR3 is CASSVTGSRYTGELFF. Written as DNA, the CDR3 is TGTGCCAGCAGCGTAACGGGGTCGCGGTACACCGGGGAGCTGTTTTTT.

For the CDR3, the DNA is TGCAGTGCTCCCGGGGACAACTACTATGGCTACACCTTC. This translates into CSAPGDNYYGYTF. The chain links TRBV20-1 to TRBJ1-2, with D possibly matching TRBD1 (6 bases). Germline CDR1 is DFQATT and CDR2 is SNEGSKA (reference sequence). The CDR3 extends over 13 amino acids. Between the trimmed V and J ends, which lost 5 bases and 3 bases, there was a span of 13 bases.

The V call is TRBV29-1, the J call TRBJ1-1; TRBD1 matches 10 bases. This CDR3 has 13 amino acids. J gave up 2 bases and V 7 bases, and 4 bases lay outside the gene matches. Germline CDR1 SQVTM, CDR2 ANQGSEA. The CDR3 DNA is TGCAGCGGGAGGACAGGGGGTAACACTGAAGCTTTCTTT. This sequence encodes CSGRTGGNTEAFF.

This clonotype came up a few times. This chain links TRBV9 with TRBJ2-5; tentative D call: TRBD2 (5 bases). Germline V gene sequence: CDR1 SGDLS, CDR2 YYNGEE. The CDR3 consists of 16 residues. Trimming took off 3 bases at V and 4 bases at J, with 19 bases between the two ends. This chain's CDR3 is CASSASLDPGGETQYF. CDR3 nucleotides: TGTGCCAGCAGCGCATCGCTTGACCCAGGAGGAGAGACCCAGTACTTC.

The chain uses TRBV7-3 and TRBJ1-4; TRBD1 matches at 9 bases. Losses at the gene ends were 11 bases for V and 8 bases for J; bases not matched to a gene: 3. The CDR3 contains 11 residues. Per the germline V gene, CDR1 is SGHTA and CDR2 is FQGTGA. The CDR3 DNA reads TGTGCCGATGGACAGGGGGAAAAACTGTTTTTT. Translation gives CADGQGEKLFF.

This clonotype was seen at least ten times. With a much larger clone just one base away, this may be a read error. The chain uses TRBV14 and TRBJ2-7; D is uncertain. Trimming took off 3 bases at V and 0 bases at J, with 0 bases between the two ends. Germline values: CDR1 SGHDN, CDR2 FVKESK. The CDR3 loop spans 11 amino acids. CDR3 coding DNA: TGTGCCAGCAGCCACTCCTACGAGCAGTACTTC. Its translation: CASSHSYEQYF.

The chain joins TRBV5-6 to TRBJ1-5, with 10 positions matching TRBD1. Germline values: CDR1 SGHDT, CDR2 YYEEEE. CDR3 length: 15 residues. V shed 1 base and J 5 bases; nucleotides not matched to a gene: 3. CDR3 sequence reads: CASSLRGQGDQPQHF. CDR3 bases: TGTGCCAGCAGCTTGCGAGGACAGGGGGATCAGCCCCAGCATTTT.

The genes are TRBV10-3 and TRBJ1-5, with D perhaps matching TRBD1 (6 bases). The CDR3 contains 17 residues. V was cut by 3 bases and J by 4 bases, with 19 bases left in between. Germline values: CDR1 ENHRY, CDR2 SYGVKD. In nucleotides, the CDR3 is TGTGCCATCAGTGACGGCAGGGGAGGCCTTAGTAATCAGCCCCAGCATTTT. It encodes CAISDGRGGLSNQPQHF.

The chain has TRBV25-1 and TRBJ1-5; maybe TRBD1 (5 bases). CDR1 and CDR2 from the germline V gene are MGHDK and SYGVNS. The CDR3 consists of 14 residues. The V gene lost 8 bases and the J gene lost 5 bases, with 16 bases spanning the gap. CDR3: CASAPGRGDQPQHF. CDR3 bases: TGTGCCAGCGCCCCCGGGAGGGGCGATCAGCCCCAGCATTTT.

This rearrangement joins TRBV6-5 to TRBJ2-7; no clear D gene. Germline loops: CDR1 MNHEY, CDR2 SVGAGI. Trimming left V 6 bases short and J 2 bases short, with 11 bases between. The CDR3 is made up of 13 amino acids. The CDR3 region has the DNA TGTGCCAGCAGCTTAACCCAACCCTACGAGCAGTACTTC. Residues: CASSLTQPYEQYF.

This chain uses TRBV5-1 with TRBJ1-4; 7 bases are a match to TRBD1. This CDR3 region has 16 residues. The V gene end was trimmed by 0 bases and the J gene end by 2 bases; junction bases not matched to a gene: 4. Germline CDR1 SGHRS, CDR2 YFSETQ. CDR3 coding DNA: TGCGCCAGCAGCTTGGGGGCAGGGGGGACTAATGAAAAACTGTTTTTT. Amino acid sequence: CASSLGAGGTNEKLFF.

Turning to this clonotype: A single base separates this from a much larger clone, so it may be a read error. The V gene is TRBV5-1, the J gene TRBJ2-2; possible D gene TRBD2, 6 bases. V was cut by 4 bases and J by 5 bases, with 15 bases left in between. Germline CDR1 is SGHRS and CDR2 is YFSETQ. The CDR3 is made up of 15 amino acids. DNA of the CDR3: TGCGCCAGCAGCGACGTAACTAGCAGGACCGGGGAGCTGTTTTTT. This codes for CASSDVTSRTGELFF. Full variable domain (rest looked up from reference TRBV5-1 and TRBJ2-2): KAGVTQTPRYLIKTRGQQVTLSCSPISGHRSVSWYQQTPGQGLQFLFEYFSETQRNKGNFPGRFSGRQFSNSRSEMNVSTLELGDSALYLCASSDVTSRTGELFFGEGSRLTVL.

In the case of this clonotype: A read error may account for a junction end that differs from germline. This chain uses TRBV10-3 with TRBJ1-6, with 8 bases fitting TRBD1. The CDR3 runs to 14 residues. CDR1 and CDR2 from the germline V gene are ENHRY and SYGVKD. The CDR3: CAIRGTGRDSPLHF. As DNA, the CDR3 is TGTGCTATCAGGGGGACAGGCCGGGATTCACCCCTCCACTTT.

V and J are TRBV9 and TRBJ2-7; 9 nucleotides agree with TRBD1. This CDR3 is 15 amino acids long. Per the germline V gene, CDR1 is SGDLS and CDR2 is YYNGEE. V shed 5 bases and J 1 base; nucleotides not matched to a gene: 7. For the CDR3, the DNA is TGTGCCAGCAGTGAGACAGGGGGATGGTCCTACGAGCAGTACTTC. This gives the protein CASSETGGWSYEQYF.